Included here is one TCR beta chain sequence, with context. These data are taken from a study of OX40 agonist ivuxolimab in advanced cancers. Across the study: Ivuxolimab, an antibody acting as an agonist of OX40 (CD134), was used to treat patients.

The CDR3 runs to 15 residues. With 4 bases clipped from V and 6 bases from J, the junction kept 6 bases outside the gene matches. CDR1 is SGHRS, CDR2 YFSETQ, per germline. This table comes from immunoSEQ multiplex PCR, and its TCRdb copy is limited to in-frame clones, with some not included. Found here are roughly 90,000 clones, just over 90% of them singletons; the top ten hold about 0.35%. The chain couples TRBV5-1 to TRBJ2-1; 11 bases fit TRBD1. The clonotype was recovered from an adult with an advanced solid tumor such as melanoma, head and neck, liver or kidney cancer. Sample: CD4+ or CD8+ T cells sorted from blood, taken in a trial of the OX40 agonist ivuxolimab. CDR3 DNA: TGCGCCAGCAGCACACCCGGGACAGGGGGCAATGAGCAGTTCTTC. Protein product: CASSTPGTGGNEQFF.